Presented here are 24 T cell receptor beta chains from one specimen sequenced in a study of T cells in Graves' hyperthyroidism and ophthalmopathy. Amplified TCR beta CDR3 regions came from RNA transcripts. Carried out on the TCR CDR3, a first-round RT-PCR used the HTBI primer set. TCRdb analysed the multiplex PCR reads with MiXCR anew, one entry per CDR3 protein. Of about 250,000 distinct CDR3 sequences detected, about 20% appear once; the ten largest clones hold 64%. Sequencing used blood. These receptors came from a man aged 30 to 45 with Graves' ophthalmopathy.

The chain carries TRBV18 and TRBJ2-7; 7 nucleotides line up with TRBD2. The CDR3 covers 15 residues. The V gene's germline CDR1 is KGHSH and CDR2 LQKENI. V dropped 6 bases and J dropped 9; count of bases not matched to a gene: 17. The CDR3 protein is CASSPGAGAFNAQYF. CDR3 DNA: TGTGCCAGCTCGCCAGGCGCGGGAGCCTTTAACGCGCAGTACTTC.

Comments on this clonotype: A much larger clone differs from this one at a single base, so this may be a read error. The chain uses TRBV7-9 and TRBJ2-3; TRBD1 matches 7 bases. Per the germline V gene, CDR1 is SEHNR and CDR2 is FQNEAQ (reference sequence). Trimming took 7 bases from V and 2 from J; bases not matched to a gene: 18. The length of the CDR3 is 18 residues. The CDR3: CASTGQLRLESNTDTQYF. The CDR3 DNA reads TGTGCCAGCACGGGACAGCTACGCTTGGAATCTAACACAGATACGCAGTATTTT.

This clonotype was recorded a few times. The chain has TRBV10-2 and TRBJ2-7, with 7 bases lining up with TRBD2. This CDR3 contains 14 residues. Per the germline V gene, CDR1 is WSHSY and CDR2 is SAAADI. With 2 bases clipped from V and 6 bases from J, the junction kept 7 bases outside the gene matches. CDR3 bases: TGCGCCAGCAGTGAGAGGACTAGAAGGGGCGAGCAGTACTTC. The encoded protein is CASSERTRRGEQYF.

This clonotype has only a few counts. In nucleotides, the CDR3 is TGTGCCAGCAGTTTTTTTGGCGGAGAGAGCAATCAGCCCCAGCATTTT. It codes for CASSFFGGESNQPQHF. This sequence joins TRBV28 and TRBJ1-5; no definite D call. Germline V gene lookup returns CDR1 MDHEN and CDR2 SYDVKM. V lost 3 bases and J lost 1, with 13 bases in between. The CDR3 is 16 residues long.

V and J are TRBV27 and TRBJ2-7; TRBD1 aligns across 8 bases. This CDR3 has 16 amino acids. Germline CDR1 MNHEY, CDR2 SMNVEV (reference sequence). Trimming cost V 7 bases and J 4 bases; bases outside gene matches: 15. The CDR3 DNA reads TGTGCCAGCAATCGGAACGCGGGACAGGCATTTTACGAGCAGTACTTC. As protein: CASNRNAGQAFYEQYF.

This clonotype was observed a few times. This chain's CDR3 is CASGRLAGELFF. The CDR3 DNA sequence: TGTGCCAGCGGGCGGTTAGCCGGGGAGCTGTTTTTT. The rearrangement links TRBV28 to TRBJ2-2; D call uncertain. The V and J ends lost 8 bases and 6 bases respectively, with 10 bases between them. The CDR3 is 12 residues long. CDR1 MDHEN and CDR2 SYDVKM come from the germline V gene.

The chain combines TRBV7-2 with TRBJ2-6; TRBD2 matches 8 bases. CDR1 and CDR2 (germline): SGHTA, FQGNSA. The CDR3 runs to 16 residues. Unmatched junction bases numbered 7, after V lost 5 bases and J lost 4 bases. The CDR3 coding sequence is TGTGCCAGCAGCCCCCGGGGGGGCTCCGGGGCCAACGTCCTGACTTTC. It encodes CASSPRGGSGANVLTF.

This clonotype was seen a few times. The chain is built from TRBV12-3 or TRBV12-4 and TRBJ2-2; D is perhaps TRBD1 (6 bases). The CDR3 length is 19 residues. Between the trimmed V and J ends, which lost 3 bases and 2 bases, there was a span of 22 bases. CDR3 loop: CASSFIGLKGTINTGELFF. The CDR3 nucleotides are TGTGCCAGCAGTTTCATTGGGTTGAAGGGGACAATCAACACCGGGGAGCTGTTTTTT.

J is TRBJ2-7 and V is TRBV6-1; D possibly corresponds to TRBD1 (6 bases). The germline V gene has CDR1 MNHNS and CDR2 SASEGT. V was trimmed by 5 bases and J by 1 base, leaving 12 bases between them. The CDR3 totals 14 residues. The CDR3 is CASSKDSPSYEQYF. CDR3 nucleotide sequence: TGTGCCAGCAGTAAGGACAGCCCTTCCTACGAGCAGTACTTC.

This chain links TRBV2 with TRBJ2-7, with D uncertain. Germline CDR1 is SNHLY and CDR2 is FYNNEI. The ends were cut back, 3 bases at V and 6 bases at J, with 9 bases in the middle. The CDR3 sequence is 12 residues long. Here the CDR3 reads CASSEWGSEQYF. The CDR3 nucleotides are TGTGCCAGCAGTGAGTGGGGTAGCGAGCAGTACTTC.

This clonotype was detected many times. V gene TRBV28 combines with J gene TRBJ2-3; TRBD2 agrees at 8 bases. The CDR3 has 13 amino acids. The V segment lost 7 bases and the J segment 13 bases; nucleotides outside the gene matches: 13. CDR1 is MDHEN and CDR2 is SYDVKM in the germline V gene. The CDR3 loop is CASKGLAGANKYF. CDR3 nucleotides: TGTGCCAGCAAAGGGCTAGCGGGTGCAAATAAGTATTTT.

This clonotype was observed a few times. The chain employs TRBV30 and TRBJ2-2, with TRBD1 identical over 9 bases. V was pared by 5 bases and J by 7 bases, with 8 bases of the junction left unmatched. Germline CDR1 and CDR2: GTSNPN and SVGIG (reference sequence). The CDR3 totals 14 residues. The CDR3 bases are TGTGCCTGGGACCTGGACAGGGGTCACGGGGAGCTGTTTTTT. This codes for CAWDLDRGHGELFF.

The rearrangement links TRBV5-5 to TRBJ2-7; D is unresolved. Germline CDR1 reads SGHKS; CDR2 reads YYEKEE (reference sequence). The CDR3 is 14 residues long. V gave up 1 base and J gave up 3 bases, with 11 bases separating them. The CDR3 loop reads CASSLRDLDYEQYF. The CDR3 coding sequence is TGTGCCAGCAGCTTGCGTGACCTCGACTACGAGCAGTACTTC.

CDR3 region: CASSFSGGSSYEQYF. CDR3 DNA sequence: TGTGCCAGCAGTTTTTCTGGCGGTAGCTCCTACGAGCAGTACTTC. V is TRBV27 and J is TRBJ2-7; D is uncertain. The V end was cut by 3 bases, the J end by 0 bases, with 12 bases between. This CDR3 spans 15 amino acids. In germline, CDR1 is MNHEY, CDR2 SMNVEV (reference sequence).

Note on this clonotype: A much larger clone differs from this one at a single base, so this may be a read error. The chain joins TRBV27 to TRBJ2-7, with 14 bases identical to TRBD2. The CDR3 sequence is 15 residues long. Germline loops: CDR1 MNHEY, CDR2 SMNVEV (reference sequence). Here the CDR3 DNA reads TGTGCCAGCAGGGGGACTAGCGGGAGCTCCTACAAGCAGTACTTC. Translated: CASRGTSGSSYKQYF.

This sequence joins TRBV7-3 and TRBJ2-1; TRBD2 is a possible D gene (6 bases). V lost 2 bases to trimming and J lost 8 bases, with 10 bases between them. Germline loops: CDR1 SGHTA, CDR2 FQGTGA. This CDR3 is 13 amino acids long. Here the CDR3 reads CASSLSGRDEQFF. CDR3 DNA sequence: TGTGCCAGCAGCTTATCCGGGAGAGATGAGCAGTTCTTC.

This clonotype was counted only a few times. The CDR3 bases are TGTGCCAGCAGCTCGAGGGTAACAGAGACCCAGTACTTC. The encoded protein is CASSSRVTETQYF. The V gene is TRBV7-9, the J gene TRBJ2-5; D may be TRBD2 (5 bases). There are 13 residues in the CDR3. Trimming took 4 bases from V and 4 from J, leaving 10 bases between them. Germline CDR1 and CDR2: SEHNR and FQNEAQ (reference sequence).

This clonotype was seen a handful of times. CDR3 sequence (DNA): TGTGCCAGCAGTTACTCGGGTAGAGCGCCTAATGAAAAACTGTTTTTT. It codes for CASSYSGRAPNEKLFF. The chain is built from TRBV6-5 and TRBJ1-4; D call uncertain. Trimming took off 0 bases at V and 3 bases at J, with 11 bases between the two ends. The CDR3 consists of 16 residues. Germline CDR1 MNHEY, CDR2 SVGAGI.

The table lists this clonotype with many counts. V usage is TRBV11-3 and J usage is TRBJ2-2; the D gene is possibly TRBD1 (6 bases). Germline V gene lookup returns CDR1 SGHNT and CDR2 YENEEA. The germline V and J ends were trimmed by 5 bases and 2 bases, with 12 bases remaining between them. The CDR3 runs to 15 residues. The CDR3 DNA is TGTGCCAGCAGCCAACTACAGGGAAACACCGGGGAGCTGTTTTTT. Protein product: CASSQLQGNTGELFF.

This clonotype was detected only a few times. This chain links TRBV14 with TRBJ1-6; TRBD1 is a possible D gene (6 bases). This CDR3 contains 15 residues. CDR1 and CDR2 (germline): SGHDN, FVKESK. Trimming stripped 8 bases from V and 10 bases from J, with 21 bases between. CDR3 sequence reads: CASGPGGHGGSPLHF. CDR3 sequence (DNA): TGTGCCAGCGGACCGGGGGGGCATGGTGGCTCACCCCTCCACTTT.

V is TRBV27 and J is TRBJ2-3; the D is unclear. The CDR3 is 15 residues long. The V and J ends lost 7 bases and 2 bases respectively, with 16 bases between them. Germline CDR1 MNHEY, CDR2 SMNVEV (reference sequence). The CDR3 nucleotides are TGTGCCAGCAATTTGATGGGTGGGGTCACAGATACGCAGTATTTT. This encodes CASNLMGGVTDTQYF.

In this sample, this clonotype turned up many times. The gene calls are TRBV28 and TRBJ1-2, with D hard to call. Germline CDR1 MDHEN, CDR2 SYDVKM. V was shortened by 5 bases and J by 4 bases, with 17 bases between the two germline ends. The CDR3 sequence is 15 residues long. Here the CDR3 DNA reads TGTGCCAGCAGTACTACATCAGTGAGGAGCTATGGCTACACCTTC. It translates to CASSTTSVRSYGYTF.

This clonotype was counted many times. One end of the junction is discordant with germline, which a read error may explain. CDR3 in DNA: TGTGCCTGGAGTGTAAGGGGCGGGACCCACTTCTTC. It translates to CAWSVRGGTHFF. The chain carries TRBV30 and TRBJ2-5, with D possibly TRBD2 on 6 matching bases. This CDR3 region has 12 residues. Germline V gives CDR1 GTSNPN, CDR2 SVGIG (reference sequence).

In this sample, this clonotype turned up many times. This chain links TRBV5-6 with TRBJ1-1; D is possibly TRBD1 (6 bases). The CDR3 totals 13 residues. Germline V gene sequence: CDR1 SGHDT, CDR2 YYEEEE. V shed 7 bases and J shed 5 bases, with 15 bases lying between them. CDR3 in DNA: TGTGCCAGCCTTGAAGGGGGGAGAACTGAAGCTTTCTTT. Translating it yields CASLEGGRTEAFF.